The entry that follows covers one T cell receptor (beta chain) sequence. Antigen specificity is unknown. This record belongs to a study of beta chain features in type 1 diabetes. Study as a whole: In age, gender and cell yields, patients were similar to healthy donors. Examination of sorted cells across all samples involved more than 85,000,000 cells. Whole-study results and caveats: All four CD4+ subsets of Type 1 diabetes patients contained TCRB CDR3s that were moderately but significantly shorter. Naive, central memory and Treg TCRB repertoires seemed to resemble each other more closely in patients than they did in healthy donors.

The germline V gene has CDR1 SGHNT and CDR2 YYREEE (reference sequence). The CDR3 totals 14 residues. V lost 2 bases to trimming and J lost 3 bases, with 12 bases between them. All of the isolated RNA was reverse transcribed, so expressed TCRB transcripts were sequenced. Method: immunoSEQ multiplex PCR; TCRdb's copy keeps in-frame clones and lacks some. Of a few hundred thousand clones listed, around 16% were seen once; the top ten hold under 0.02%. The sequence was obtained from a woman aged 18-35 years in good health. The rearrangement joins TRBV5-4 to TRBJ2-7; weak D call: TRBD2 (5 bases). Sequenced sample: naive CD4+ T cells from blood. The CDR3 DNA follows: TGTGCCAGCAGCTTTGGAGCGGCTTACTACGAGCAGTACTTC. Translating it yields CASSFGAAYYEQYF.